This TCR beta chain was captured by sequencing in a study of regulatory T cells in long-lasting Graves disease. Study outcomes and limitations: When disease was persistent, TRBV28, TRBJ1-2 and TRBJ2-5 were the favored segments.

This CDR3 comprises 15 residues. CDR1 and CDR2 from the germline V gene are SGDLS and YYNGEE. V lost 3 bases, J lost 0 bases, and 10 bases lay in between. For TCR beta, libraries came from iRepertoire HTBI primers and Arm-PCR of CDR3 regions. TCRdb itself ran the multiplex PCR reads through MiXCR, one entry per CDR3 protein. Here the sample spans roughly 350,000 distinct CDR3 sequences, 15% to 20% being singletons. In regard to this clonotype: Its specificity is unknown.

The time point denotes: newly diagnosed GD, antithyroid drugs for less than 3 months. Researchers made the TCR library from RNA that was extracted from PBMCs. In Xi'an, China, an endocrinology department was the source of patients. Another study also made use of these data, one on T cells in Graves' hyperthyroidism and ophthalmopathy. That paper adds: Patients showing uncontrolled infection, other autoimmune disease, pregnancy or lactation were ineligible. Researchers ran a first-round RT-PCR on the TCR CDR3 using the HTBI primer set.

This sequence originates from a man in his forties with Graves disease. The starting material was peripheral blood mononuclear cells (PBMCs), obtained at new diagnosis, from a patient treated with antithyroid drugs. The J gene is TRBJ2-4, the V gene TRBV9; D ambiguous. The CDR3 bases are TGTGCCAGCAGCGGTGTAGGGATAGCCAAAAACATTCAGTACTTC. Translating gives CASSGVGIAKNIQYF.